The clone carrying this T cell receptor beta chain has only a few counts. Its antigen is currently unknown. This CDR3 comprises 15 residues. CDR1 and CDR2 (germline): MNHEY, SVGAGI. V trimming: 8 bases; J trimming: 8 bases; junction bases outside the gene matches: 12. The sample comes from a study of blood T cells in healthy people across ages. The study, taken as a whole, reports: Older age went with lower TCR beta diversity per million T cells, in a roughly linear way. Using unsorted PBMCs precluded a conclusive naive versus antigen-experienced comparison.

Each sample gave at least 6 million isolated PBMCs. A second PCR, run for roughly 7 to 12 cycles, used a sample-barcoded 5' primer plus a J-beta primer mix. Unique molecular identifiers of 12 random nucleotides labeled each cDNA. TCRdb ran MiXCR on the 5' RACE reads and lists one entry per CDR3 protein. The repertoire consists of some 710,000 distinct CDR3 sequences, with about 20% occurring once and the leading ten covering 22%. Input material: blood. The rearrangement links TRBV6-5 to TRBJ2-3; 11 bases map to TRBD2. This receptor was taken from an older man in good health. CDR3 DNA: TGTGCCAGCTTCACTAGCGGGAGTGGGTGGGGTACGCAGTATTTT. Amino acids: CASFTSGSGWGTQYF.